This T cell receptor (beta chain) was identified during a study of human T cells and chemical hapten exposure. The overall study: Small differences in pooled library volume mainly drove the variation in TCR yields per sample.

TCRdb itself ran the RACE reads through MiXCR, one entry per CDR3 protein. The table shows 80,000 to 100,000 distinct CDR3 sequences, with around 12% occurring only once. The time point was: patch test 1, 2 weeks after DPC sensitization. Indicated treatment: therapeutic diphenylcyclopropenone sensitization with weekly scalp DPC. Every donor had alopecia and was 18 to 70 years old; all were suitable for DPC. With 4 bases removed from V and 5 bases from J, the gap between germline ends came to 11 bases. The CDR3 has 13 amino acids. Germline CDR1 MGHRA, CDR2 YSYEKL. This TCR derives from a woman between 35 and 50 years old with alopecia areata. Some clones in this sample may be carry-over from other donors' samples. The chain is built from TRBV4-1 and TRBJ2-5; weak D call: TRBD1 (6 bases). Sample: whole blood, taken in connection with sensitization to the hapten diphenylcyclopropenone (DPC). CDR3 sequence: CASSPHRAETQYF. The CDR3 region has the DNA TGCGCCAGCAGCCCACACAGGGCCGAGACCCAGTACTTC.